This T cell receptor beta chain came from a study of early T cells in non-severe SARS-CoV-2 infection. TCRdb independently ran MiXCR on the 5' RACE reads; one entry per CDR3 protein. The sample holds some 120,000 distinct CDR3 sequences, about 15% seen once. CDR1 SGHDT and CDR2 YYEEEE come from the germline V gene. CDR3 length: 14 residues. J lost 3 bases, V lost 4 bases, and 4 bases had no gene match. Sequencing was done on a sample of whole blood. This sequence originates from an adult who was a healthcare worker with PCR-confirmed SARS-CoV-2 infection or an uninfected control (not recorded which). The chain links TRBV5-6 to TRBJ2-7, with 10 bases aligning to TRBD1. The CDR3 loop reads CASSRDRGYYEQYF. The CDR3 DNA reads TGTGCCAGCAGCCGGGACAGGGGTTACTACGAGCAGTACTTC.